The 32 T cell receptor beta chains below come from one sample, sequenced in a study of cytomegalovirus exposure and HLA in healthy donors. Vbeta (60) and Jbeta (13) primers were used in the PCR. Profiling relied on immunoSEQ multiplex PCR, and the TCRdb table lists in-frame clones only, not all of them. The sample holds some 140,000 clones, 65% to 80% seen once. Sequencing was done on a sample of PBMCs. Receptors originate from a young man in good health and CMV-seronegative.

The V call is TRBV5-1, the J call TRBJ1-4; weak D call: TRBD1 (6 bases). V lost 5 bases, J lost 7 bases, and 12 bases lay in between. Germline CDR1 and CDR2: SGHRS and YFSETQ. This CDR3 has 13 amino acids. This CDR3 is CASSRGRGEKLFF. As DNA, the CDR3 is TGCGCCAGCAGTCGGGGCAGGGGTGAAAAACTGTTTTTT.

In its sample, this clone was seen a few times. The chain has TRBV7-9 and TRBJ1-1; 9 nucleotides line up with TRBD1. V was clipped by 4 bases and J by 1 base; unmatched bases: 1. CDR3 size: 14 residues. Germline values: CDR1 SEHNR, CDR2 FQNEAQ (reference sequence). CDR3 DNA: TGTGCCAGCAGCTCGGACAGGGGGAACACTGAAGCTTTCTTT. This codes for CASSSDRGNTEAFF.

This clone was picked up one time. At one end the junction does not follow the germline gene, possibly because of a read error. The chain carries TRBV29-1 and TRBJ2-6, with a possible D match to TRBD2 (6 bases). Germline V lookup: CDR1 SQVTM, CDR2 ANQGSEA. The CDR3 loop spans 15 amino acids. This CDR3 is CTTGVHHSGANGLTF. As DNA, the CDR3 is TGCACAACGGGGGTTCACCACTCTGGGGCCAACGGCCTGACTTTC. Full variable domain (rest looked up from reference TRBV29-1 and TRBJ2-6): SAVISQKPSRDICQRGTSLTIQCQVDSQVTMMFWYRQQPGQSLTLIATANQGSEATYESGFVIDKFPISRPNLTFSTLTVSNMSPEDSSIYLCTTGVHHSGANGLTFGAGSRLTVL.

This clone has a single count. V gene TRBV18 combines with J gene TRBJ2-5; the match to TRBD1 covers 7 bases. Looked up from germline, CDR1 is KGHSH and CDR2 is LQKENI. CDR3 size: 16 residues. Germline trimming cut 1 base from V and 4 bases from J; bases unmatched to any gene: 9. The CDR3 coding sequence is TGTGCCAGCTCACCACGGGACAGTTCCTCGGGAGAGACCCAGTACTTC. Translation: CASSPRDSSSGETQYF.

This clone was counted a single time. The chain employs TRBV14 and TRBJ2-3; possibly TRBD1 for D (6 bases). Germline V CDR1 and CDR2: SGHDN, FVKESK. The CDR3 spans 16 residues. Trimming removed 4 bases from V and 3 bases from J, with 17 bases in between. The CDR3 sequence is CASSLIPGHTTDTQYF. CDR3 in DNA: TGTGCCAGCAGCCTTATACCGGGACATACTACAGATACGCAGTATTTT.

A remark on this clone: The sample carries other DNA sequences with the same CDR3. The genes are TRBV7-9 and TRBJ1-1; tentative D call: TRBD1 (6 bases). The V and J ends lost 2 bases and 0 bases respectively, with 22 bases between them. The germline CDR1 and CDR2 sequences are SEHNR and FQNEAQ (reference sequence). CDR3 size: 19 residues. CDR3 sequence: CASSLRKLGQGPMNTEAFF. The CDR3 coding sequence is TGTGCCAGCAGCTTAAGAAAATTGGGGCAGGGGCCCATGAACACTGAAGCTTTCTTT.

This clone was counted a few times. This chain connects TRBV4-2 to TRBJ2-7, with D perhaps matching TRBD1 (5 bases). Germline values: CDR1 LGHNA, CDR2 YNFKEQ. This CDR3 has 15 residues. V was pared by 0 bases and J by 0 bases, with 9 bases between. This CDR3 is CASSQEGQGSYEQYF. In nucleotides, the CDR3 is TGTGCCAGCAGCCAAGAGGGGCAGGGCTCCTACGAGCAGTACTTC.

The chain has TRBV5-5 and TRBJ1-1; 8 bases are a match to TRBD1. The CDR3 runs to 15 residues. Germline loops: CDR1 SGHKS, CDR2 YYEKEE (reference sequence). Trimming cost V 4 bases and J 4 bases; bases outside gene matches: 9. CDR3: CASSNQGQGGTEAFF. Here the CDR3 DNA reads TGTGCCAGCAGCAACCAAGGACAGGGAGGCACTGAAGCTTTCTTT.

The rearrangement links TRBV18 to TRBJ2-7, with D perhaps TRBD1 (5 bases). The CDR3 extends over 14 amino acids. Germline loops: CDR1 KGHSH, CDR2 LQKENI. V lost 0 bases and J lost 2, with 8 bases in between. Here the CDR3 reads CASSPPGPTYEQYF. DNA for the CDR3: TGTGCCAGCTCACCACCGGGGCCCACCTACGAGCAGTACTTC.

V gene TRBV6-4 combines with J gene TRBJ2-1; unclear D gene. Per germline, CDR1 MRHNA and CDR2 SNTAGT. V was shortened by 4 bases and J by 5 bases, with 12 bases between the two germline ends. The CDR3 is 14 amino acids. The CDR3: CASSVYRPNNEQFF. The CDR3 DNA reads TGTGCCAGCAGTGTCTACAGACCAAACAATGAGCAGTTCTTC.

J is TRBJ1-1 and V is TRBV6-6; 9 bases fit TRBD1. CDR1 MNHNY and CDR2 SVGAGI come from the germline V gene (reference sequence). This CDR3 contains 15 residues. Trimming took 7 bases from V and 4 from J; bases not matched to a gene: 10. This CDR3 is CASMKTDRGGTEAFF. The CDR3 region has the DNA TGTGCCAGCATGAAAACGGACAGGGGAGGCACTGAAGCTTTCTTT.

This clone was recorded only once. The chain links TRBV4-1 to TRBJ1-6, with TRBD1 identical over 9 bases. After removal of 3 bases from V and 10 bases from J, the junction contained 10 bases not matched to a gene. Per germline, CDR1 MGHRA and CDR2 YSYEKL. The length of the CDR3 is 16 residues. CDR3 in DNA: TGCGCCAGCAGCCAGGGGAATGGACAGGGGAGGTCACCCCTCCACTTT. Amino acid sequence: CASSQGNGQGRSPLHF.

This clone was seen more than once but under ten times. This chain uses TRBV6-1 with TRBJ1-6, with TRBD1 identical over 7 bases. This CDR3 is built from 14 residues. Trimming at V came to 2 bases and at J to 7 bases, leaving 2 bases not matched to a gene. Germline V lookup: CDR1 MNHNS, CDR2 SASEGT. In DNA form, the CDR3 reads TGTGCCAGCAGTGAAAGGGGGCTCAATTCACCCCTCCACTTT. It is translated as CASSERGLNSPLHF.

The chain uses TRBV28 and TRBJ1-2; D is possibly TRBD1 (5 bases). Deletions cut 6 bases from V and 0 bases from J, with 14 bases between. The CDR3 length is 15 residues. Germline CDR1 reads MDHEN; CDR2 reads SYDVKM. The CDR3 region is CASRARVFPNYGYTF. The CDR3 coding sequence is TGTGCCAGCAGAGCCAGGGTTTTCCCTAACTATGGCTACACCTTC.

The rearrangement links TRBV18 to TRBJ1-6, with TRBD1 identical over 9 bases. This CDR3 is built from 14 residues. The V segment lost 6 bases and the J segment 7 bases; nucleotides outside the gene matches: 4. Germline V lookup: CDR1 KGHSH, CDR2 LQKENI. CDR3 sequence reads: CASSVGQGNSPLHF. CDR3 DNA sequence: TGTGCCAGCTCGGTGGGACAGGGAAATTCACCCCTCCACTTT.

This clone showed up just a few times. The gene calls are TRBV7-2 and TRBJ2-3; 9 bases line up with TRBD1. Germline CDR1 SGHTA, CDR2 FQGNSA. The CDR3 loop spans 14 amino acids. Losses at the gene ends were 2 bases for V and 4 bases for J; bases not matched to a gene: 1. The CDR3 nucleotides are TGTGCCAGCAGCTTAAGGGACAGGGCAGATACGCAGTATTTT. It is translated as CASSLRDRADTQYF.

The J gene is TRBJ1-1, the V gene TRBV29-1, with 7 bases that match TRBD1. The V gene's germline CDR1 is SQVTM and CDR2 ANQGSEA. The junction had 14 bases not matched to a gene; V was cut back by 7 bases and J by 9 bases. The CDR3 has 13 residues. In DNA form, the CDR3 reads TGCAGCGCCGGTGGACAGGCAACACTTCAAGCTTTCTTT. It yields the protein CSAGGQATLQAFF.

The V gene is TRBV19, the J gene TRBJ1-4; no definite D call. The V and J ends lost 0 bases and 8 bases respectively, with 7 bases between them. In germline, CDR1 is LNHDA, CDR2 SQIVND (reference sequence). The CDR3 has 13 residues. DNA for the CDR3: TGTGCCAGTAGTATAGATCTGAGGGAAAAACTGTTTTTT. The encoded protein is CASSIDLREKLFF.

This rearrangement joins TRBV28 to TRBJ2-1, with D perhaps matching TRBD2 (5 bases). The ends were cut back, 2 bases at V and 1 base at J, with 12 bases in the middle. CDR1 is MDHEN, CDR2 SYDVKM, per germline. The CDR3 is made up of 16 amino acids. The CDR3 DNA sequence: TGTGCCAGCAGTTTAAACCGCGGGTTATCCTACAATGAGCAGTTCTTC. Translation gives CASSLNRGLSYNEQFF. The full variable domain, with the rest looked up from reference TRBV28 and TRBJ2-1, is DVKVTQSSRYLVKRTGEKVFLECVQDMDHENMFWYRQDPGLGLRLIYFSYDVKMKEKGDIPEGYSVSREKKERFSLILESASTNQTSMYLCASSLNRGLSYNEQFFGPGTRLTVL.

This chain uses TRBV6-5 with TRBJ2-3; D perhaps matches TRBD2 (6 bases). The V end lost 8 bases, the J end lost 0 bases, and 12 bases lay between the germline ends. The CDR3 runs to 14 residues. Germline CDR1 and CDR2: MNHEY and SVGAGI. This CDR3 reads CASQAGTSTDTQYF. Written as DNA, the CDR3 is TGTGCCAGCCAAGCAGGGACTAGCACAGATACGCAGTATTTT.

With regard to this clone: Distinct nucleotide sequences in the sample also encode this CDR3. CDR3 loop: CASSLGALGNEQFF. As DNA, the CDR3 is TGTGCCAGCAGCTTAGGGGCCCTGGGCAATGAGCAGTTCTTC. This chain joins TRBV7-2 and TRBJ2-1; D is undetermined. Trimming cost V 1 base and J 6 bases, with 10 bases left between them. The germline gives CDR1 SGHTA, CDR2 FQGNSA. The CDR3 has 14 amino acids.

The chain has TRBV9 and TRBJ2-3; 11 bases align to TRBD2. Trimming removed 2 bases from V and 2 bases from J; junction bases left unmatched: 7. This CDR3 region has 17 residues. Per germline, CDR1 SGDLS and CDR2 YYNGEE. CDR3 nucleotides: TGTGCCAGCAGCGTCGGGGTAGCGGGGGGGAACACAGATACGCAGTATTTT. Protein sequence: CASSVGVAGGNTDTQYF. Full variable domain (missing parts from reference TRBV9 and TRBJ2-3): DSGVTQTPKHLITATGQRVTLRCSPRSGDLSVYWYQQSLDQGLQFLIQYYNGEERAKGNILERFSAQQFPDLHSELNLSSLELGDSALYFCASSVGVAGGNTDTQYFGPGTRLTVL.

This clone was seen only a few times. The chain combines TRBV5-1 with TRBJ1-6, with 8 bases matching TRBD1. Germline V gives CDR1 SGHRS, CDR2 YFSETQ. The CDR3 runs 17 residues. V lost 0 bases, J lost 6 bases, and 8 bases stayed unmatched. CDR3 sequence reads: CASSLDPPTGGNSPLHF. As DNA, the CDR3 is TGCGCCAGCAGCTTGGACCCACCAACAGGGGGTAATTCACCCCTCCACTTT. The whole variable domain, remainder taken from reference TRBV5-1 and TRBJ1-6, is KAGVTQTPRYLIKTRGQQVTLSCSPISGHRSVSWYQQTPGQGLQFLFEYFSETQRNKGNFPGRFSGRQFSNSRSEMNVSTLELGDSALYLCASSLDPPTGGNSPLHFGNGTRLTVT.

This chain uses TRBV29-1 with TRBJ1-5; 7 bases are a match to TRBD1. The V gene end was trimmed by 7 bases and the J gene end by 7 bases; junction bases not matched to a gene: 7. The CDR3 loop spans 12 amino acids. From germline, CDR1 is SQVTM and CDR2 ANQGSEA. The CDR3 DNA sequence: TGCAGCGCCAGGGGGGAAGGACAGCCCCAGCATTTT. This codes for CSARGEGQPQHF. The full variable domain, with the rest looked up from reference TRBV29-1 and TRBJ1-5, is SAVISQKPSRDICQRGTSLTIQCQVDSQVTMMFWYRQQPGQSLTLIATANQGSEATYESGFVIDKFPISRPNLTFSTLTVSNMSPEDSSIYLCSARGEGQPQHFGDGTRLSIL.

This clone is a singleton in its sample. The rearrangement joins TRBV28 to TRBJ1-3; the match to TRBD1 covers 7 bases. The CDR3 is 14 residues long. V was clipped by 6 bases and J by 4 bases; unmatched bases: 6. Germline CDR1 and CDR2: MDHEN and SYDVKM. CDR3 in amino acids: CASSPRGLGNTIYF. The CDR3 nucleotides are TGTGCCAGCAGCCCCAGGGGGTTGGGAAACACCATATATTTT.

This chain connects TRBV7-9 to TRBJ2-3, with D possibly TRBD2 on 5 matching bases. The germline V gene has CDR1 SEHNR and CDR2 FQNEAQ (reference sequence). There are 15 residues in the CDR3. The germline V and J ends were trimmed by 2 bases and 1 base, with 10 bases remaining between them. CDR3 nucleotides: TGTGCCAGCAGCTTACTGTTCGGGGGCACAGATACGCAGTATTTT. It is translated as CASSLLFGGTDTQYF.

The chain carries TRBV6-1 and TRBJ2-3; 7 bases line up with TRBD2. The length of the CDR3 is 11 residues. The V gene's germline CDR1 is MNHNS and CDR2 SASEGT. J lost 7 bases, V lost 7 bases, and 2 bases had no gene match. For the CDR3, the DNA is TGTGCCAGCAACGGGGGGAATACGCAGTATTTT. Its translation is CASNGGNTQYF.

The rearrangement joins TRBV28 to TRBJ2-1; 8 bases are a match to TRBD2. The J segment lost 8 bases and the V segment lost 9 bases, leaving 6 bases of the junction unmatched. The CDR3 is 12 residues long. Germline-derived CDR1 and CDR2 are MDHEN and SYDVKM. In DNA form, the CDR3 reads TGTGCCAGTCGGGGGGGCCGGGATGAGCAGTTCTTC. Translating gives CASRGGRDEQFF.

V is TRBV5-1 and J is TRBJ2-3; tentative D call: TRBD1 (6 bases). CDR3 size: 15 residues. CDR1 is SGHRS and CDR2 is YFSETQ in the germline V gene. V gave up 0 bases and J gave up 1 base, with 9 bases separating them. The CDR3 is CASSLGGPGTDTQYF. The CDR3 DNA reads TGCGCCAGCAGCTTGGGGGGGCCGGGCACAGATACGCAGTATTTT.

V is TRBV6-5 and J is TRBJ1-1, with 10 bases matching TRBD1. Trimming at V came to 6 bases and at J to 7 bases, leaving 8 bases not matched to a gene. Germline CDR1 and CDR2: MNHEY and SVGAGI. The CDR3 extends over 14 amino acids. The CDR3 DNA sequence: TGTGCCAGCAGGGGACAGGGGCCCATCAATGAAGCTTTCTTT. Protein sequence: CASRGQGPINEAFF.

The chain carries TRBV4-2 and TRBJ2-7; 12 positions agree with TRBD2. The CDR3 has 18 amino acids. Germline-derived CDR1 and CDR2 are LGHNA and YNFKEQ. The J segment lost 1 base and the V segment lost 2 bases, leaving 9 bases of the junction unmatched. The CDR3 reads CASSQRLAGGLGSYEQYF. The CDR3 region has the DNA TGTGCCAGCAGCCAAAGGCTAGCGGGGGGGCTGGGTTCCTACGAGCAGTACTTC.

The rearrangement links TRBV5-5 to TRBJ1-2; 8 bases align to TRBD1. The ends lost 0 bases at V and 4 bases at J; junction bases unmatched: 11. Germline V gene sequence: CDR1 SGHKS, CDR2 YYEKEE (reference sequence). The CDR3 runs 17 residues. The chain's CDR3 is CASSLALWDRSLYGYTF. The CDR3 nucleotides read TGTGCCAGCAGCTTGGCGTTGTGGGACAGGAGCCTCTATGGCTACACCTTC.